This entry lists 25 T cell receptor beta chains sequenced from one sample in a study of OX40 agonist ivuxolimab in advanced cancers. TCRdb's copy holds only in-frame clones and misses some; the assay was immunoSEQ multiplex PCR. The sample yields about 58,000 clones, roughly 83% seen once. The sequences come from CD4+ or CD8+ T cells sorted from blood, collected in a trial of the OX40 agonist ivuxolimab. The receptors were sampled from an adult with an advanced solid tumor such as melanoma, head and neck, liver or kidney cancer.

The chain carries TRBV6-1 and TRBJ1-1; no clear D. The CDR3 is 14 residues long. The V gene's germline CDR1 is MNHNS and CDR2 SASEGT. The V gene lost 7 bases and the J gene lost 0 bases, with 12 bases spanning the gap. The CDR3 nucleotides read TGTGCCAGCACCCCGCTCAGATTGAACACTGAAGCTTTCTTT. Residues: CASTPLRLNTEAFF.

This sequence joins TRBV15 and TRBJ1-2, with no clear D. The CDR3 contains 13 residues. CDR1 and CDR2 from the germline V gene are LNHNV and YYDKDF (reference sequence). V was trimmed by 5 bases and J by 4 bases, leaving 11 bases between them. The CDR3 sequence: CATSQRPTYGYTF. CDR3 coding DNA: TGTGCCACCAGCCAACGGCCTACCTATGGCTACACCTTC.

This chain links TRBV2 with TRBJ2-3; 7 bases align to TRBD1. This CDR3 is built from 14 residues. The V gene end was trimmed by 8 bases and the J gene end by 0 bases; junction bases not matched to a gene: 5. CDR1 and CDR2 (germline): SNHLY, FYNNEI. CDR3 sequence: CASREQGSTDTQYF. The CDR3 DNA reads TGTGCCAGCCGGGAACAGGGGAGCACAGATACGCAGTATTTT.

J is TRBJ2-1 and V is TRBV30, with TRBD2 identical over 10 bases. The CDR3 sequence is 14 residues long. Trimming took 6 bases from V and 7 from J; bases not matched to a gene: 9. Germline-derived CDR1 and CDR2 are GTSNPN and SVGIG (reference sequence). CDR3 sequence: CACRLAGGRNEQFF. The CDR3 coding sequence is TGTGCCTGCCGACTAGCGGGCGGAAGGAATGAGCAGTTCTTC.

The CDR3 DNA reads TGTGCCAGCAGTTACCATAGCGGGGGGGTTAAAGAGACCCAGTACTTC. Its translation is CASSYHSGGVKETQYF. J is TRBJ2-5 and V is TRBV6-5, with TRBD2 matching 11 bases. The CDR3 has 16 residues. The germline V gene has CDR1 MNHEY and CDR2 SVGAGI. Unmatched junction bases numbered 5, after V lost 2 bases and J lost 3 bases.

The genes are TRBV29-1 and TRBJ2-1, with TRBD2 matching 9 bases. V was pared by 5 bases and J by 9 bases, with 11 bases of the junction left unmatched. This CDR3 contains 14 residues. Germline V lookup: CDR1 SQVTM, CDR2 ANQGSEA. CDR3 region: CSVSDSGSDSEQFF. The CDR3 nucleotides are TGCAGCGTTTCTGATAGCGGGAGTGATAGTGAGCAGTTCTTC.

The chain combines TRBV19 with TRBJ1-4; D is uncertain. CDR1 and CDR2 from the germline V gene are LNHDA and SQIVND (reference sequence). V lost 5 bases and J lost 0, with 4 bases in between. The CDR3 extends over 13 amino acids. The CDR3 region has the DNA TGTGCCAGTAGTCCAGCAACTAATGAAAAACTGTTTTTT. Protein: CASSPATNEKLFF. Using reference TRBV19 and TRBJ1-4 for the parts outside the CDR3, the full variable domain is DGGITQSPKYLFRKEGQNVTLSCEQNLNHDAMYWYRQDPGQGLRLIYYSQIVNDFQKGDIAEGYSVSREKKESFPLTVTSAQKNPTAFYLCASSPATNEKLFFGSGTQLSVL.

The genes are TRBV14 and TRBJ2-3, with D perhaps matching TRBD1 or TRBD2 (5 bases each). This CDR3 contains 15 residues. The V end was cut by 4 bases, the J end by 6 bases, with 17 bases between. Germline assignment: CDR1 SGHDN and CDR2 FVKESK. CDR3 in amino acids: CASSRWDPGVDTQYF. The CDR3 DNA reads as TGTGCCAGCAGCCGTTGGGACCCCGGGGTGGATACGCAGTATTTT.

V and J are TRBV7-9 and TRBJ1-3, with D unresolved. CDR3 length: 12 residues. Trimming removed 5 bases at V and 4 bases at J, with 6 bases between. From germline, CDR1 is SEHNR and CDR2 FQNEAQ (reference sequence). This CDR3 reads CASSPTGNTIYF. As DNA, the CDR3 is TGTGCCAGCAGCCCCACAGGAAACACCATATATTTT.

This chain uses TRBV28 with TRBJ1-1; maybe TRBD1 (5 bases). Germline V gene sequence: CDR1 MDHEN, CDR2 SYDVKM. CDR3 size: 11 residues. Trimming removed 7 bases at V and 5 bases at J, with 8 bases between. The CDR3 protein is CASNGQTEAFF. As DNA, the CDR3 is TGTGCCAGCAATGGACAAACTGAAGCTTTCTTT.

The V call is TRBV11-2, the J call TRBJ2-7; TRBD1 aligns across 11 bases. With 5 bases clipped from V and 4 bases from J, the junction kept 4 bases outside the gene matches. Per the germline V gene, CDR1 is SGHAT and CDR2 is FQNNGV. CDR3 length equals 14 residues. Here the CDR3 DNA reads TGTGCCAGCAGCCTGGGGACAGGGGGATACGAGCAGTACTTC. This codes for CASSLGTGGYEQYF.

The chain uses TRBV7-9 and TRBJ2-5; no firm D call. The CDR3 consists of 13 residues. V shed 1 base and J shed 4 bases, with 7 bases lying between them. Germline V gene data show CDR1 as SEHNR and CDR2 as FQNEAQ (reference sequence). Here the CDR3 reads CASSLGHAETQYF. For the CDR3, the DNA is TGTGCCAGCAGCTTAGGGCATGCAGAGACCCAGTACTTC.

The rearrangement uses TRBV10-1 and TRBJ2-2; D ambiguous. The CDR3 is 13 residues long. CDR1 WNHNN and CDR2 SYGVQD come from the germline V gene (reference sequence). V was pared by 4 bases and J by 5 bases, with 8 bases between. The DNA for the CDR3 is TGCGCCAGCAGTGTTTCGACGACCGGGGAGCTGTTTTTT. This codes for CASSVSTTGELFF.

This CDR3 reads CASSVTEGNTIYF. The CDR3 DNA reads TGTGCCAGCAGTGTGACTGAGGGAAACACCATATATTTT. V usage is TRBV2 and J usage is TRBJ1-3; D not resolved. This CDR3 has 13 residues. CDR1 is SNHLY and CDR2 is FYNNEI in the germline V gene. Trimming removed 4 bases at V and 4 bases at J, with 8 bases between. Combining the CDR3 with reference TRBV2 and TRBJ1-3 gives the whole variable domain EPEVTQTPSHQVTQMGQEVILRCVPISNHLYFYWYRQILGQKVEFLVSFYNNEISEKSEIFDDQFSVERPDGSNFTLKIRSTKLEDSAMYFCASSVTEGNTIYFGEGSWLTVV.

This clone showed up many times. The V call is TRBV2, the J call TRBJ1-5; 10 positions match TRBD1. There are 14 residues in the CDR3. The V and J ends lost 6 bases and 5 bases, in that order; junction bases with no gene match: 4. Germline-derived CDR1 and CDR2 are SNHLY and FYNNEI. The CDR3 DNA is TGTGCCAGCAGGGGACAGGGGCGGTATCAGCCCCAGCATTTT. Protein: CASRGQGRYQPQHF.

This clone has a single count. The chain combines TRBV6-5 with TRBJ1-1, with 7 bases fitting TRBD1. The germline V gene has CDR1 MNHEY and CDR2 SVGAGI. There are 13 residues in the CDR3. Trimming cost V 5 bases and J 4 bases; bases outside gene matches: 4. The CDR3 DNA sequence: TGTGCCAGCAGTGAAAGGGGGCTCACTGAAGCTTTCTTT. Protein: CASSERGLTEAFF.

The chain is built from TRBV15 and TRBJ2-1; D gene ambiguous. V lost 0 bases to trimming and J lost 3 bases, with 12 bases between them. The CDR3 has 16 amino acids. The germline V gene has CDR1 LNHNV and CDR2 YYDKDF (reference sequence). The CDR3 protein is CATSRDPAGFYNEQFF. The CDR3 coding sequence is TGTGCCACCAGCAGAGATCCCGCCGGGTTCTACAATGAGCAGTTCTTC.

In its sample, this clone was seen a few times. CDR3 sequence reads: CASRNRDANSPLHF. CDR3 nucleotides: TGCGCCAGCAGAAACAGGGATGCGAATTCACCCCTCCACTTT. The chain links TRBV5-1 to TRBJ1-6; D possibly corresponds to TRBD1 (6 bases). Germline-derived CDR1 and CDR2 are SGHRS and YFSETQ. Trimming cost V 5 bases and J 7 bases, with 13 bases left between them. This CDR3 contains 14 residues.

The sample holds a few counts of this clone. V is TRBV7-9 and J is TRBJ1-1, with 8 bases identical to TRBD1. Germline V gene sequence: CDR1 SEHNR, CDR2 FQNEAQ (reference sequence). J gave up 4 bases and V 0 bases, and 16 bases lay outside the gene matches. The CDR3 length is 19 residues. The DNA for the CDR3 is TGTGCCAGCAGCTTAGCCAGGGGGCAATGGGTTAGAGTGGTCACTGAAGCTTTCTTT. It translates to CASSLARGQWVRVVTEAFF.

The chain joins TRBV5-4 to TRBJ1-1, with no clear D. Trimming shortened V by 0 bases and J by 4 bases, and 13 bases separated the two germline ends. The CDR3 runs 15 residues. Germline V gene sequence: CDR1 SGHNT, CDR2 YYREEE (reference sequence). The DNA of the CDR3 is TGTGCCAGCAGCTTGGTCCTGGGCGAGGTCACTGAAGCTTTCTTT. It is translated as CASSLVLGEVTEAFF.

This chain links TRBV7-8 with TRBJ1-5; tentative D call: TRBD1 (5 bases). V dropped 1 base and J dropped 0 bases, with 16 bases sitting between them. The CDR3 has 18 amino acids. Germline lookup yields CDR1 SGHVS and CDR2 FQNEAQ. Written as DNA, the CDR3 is TGTGCCAGCAGCTTAGTCGGCAGGGACCCTTATAGCAATCAGCCCCAGCATTTT. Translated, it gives CASSLVGRDPYSNQPQHF.

The chain's CDR3 is CASVTSGGGNEQFF. The DNA for the CDR3 is TGTGCCAGCGTGACTAGCGGGGGCGGCAATGAGCAGTTCTTC. V usage is TRBV19 and J usage is TRBJ2-1, with 12 bases identical to TRBD2. Germline V gives CDR1 LNHDA, CDR2 SQIVND (reference sequence). V lost 9 bases to trimming and J lost 6 bases; unmatched junction nucleotides: 6. CDR3 length equals 14 residues.

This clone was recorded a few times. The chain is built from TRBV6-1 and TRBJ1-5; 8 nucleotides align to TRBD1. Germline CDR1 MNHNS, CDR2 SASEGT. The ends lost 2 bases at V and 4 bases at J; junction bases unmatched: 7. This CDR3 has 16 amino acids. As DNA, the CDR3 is TGTGCCAGCAGTGAAAACAGGGGGATTCGAAATCAGCCCCAGCATTTT. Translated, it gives CASSENRGIRNQPQHF.

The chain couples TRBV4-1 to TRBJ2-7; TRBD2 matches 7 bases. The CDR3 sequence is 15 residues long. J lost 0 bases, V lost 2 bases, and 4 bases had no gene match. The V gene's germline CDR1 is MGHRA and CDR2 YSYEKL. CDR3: CASSQIAGSSYEQYF. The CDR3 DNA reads TGCGCCAGCAGCCAAATAGCGGGTAGCTCCTACGAGCAGTACTTC.

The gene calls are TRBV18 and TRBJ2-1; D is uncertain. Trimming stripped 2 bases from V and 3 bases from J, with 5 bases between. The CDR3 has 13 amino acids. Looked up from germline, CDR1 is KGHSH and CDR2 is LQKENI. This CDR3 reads CASSPFDYNEQFF. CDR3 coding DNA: TGTGCCAGCTCACCATTCGACTACAATGAGCAGTTCTTC.